This T cell receptor (beta chain) was sequenced during a study of T cell clusters in autoimmune cytopenias. This CDR3 region has 13 residues. The germline V gene has CDR1 PRHDT and CDR2 FYEKMQ (reference sequence). Approximately 36,000 genome equivalents of blood DNA were amplified for TRB. One tube held mixed TRB-A and TRB-B primer pools for touch-down PCR. TCRdb reprocessed the multiplex PCR reads, with one entry per CDR3 protein and no DNA. The clone table shows over 6,500 distinct CDR3 sequences, with the ten largest holding 25% to 40%. This sample was also put to use in a study of T cell repertoires in aging, cancer and after chemotherapy. As reported in that work: Six age groups, ranging from 30 or younger to 70 or older, included the donors.

The TCR sequence derives from a human donor with an autoimmune cytopenia or autoimmune hepatitis (not recorded which). Sequencing input: peripheral blood. V gene TRBV13 combines with J gene TRBJ1-1; the D call from TCRdb, TRBD1, cannot be confirmed without DNA. CDR3 sequence reads: CASSQGTVNEAFF.